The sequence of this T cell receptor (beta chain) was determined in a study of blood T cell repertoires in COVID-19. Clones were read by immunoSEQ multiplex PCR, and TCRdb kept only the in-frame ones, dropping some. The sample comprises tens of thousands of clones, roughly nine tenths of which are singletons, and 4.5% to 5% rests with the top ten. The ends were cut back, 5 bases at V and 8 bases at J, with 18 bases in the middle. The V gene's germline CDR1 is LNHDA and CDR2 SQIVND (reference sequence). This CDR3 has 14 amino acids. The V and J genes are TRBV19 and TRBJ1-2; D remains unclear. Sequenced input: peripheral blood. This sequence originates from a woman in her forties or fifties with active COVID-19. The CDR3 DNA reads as TGTGCCAGTAGTCCAGACAACACAGAAAGCGGCTACACCTTC. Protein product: CASSPDNTESGYTF.